A single sample gave rise to the 19 T cell receptor beta chains below, sequenced in a study of T cell responses to AZD1222 COVID-19 vaccine. Assay used: immunoSEQ multiplex PCR; TCRdb lists only in-frame clones, some missing. This sample has roughly 100,000 clones, with about nine tenths found just once. The sample in question was peripheral blood, obtained on day 0 of AZD1222 vaccination. The receptor source for this set is an adult in good health.

The rearrangement joins TRBV5-4 to TRBJ1-5; D remains ambiguous. Trimming took 5 bases from V and 4 from J, leaving 10 bases between them. This CDR3 spans 13 amino acids. Germline V gives CDR1 SGHNT, CDR2 YYREEE (reference sequence). CDR3: CASSEGFNQPQHF. Here the CDR3 DNA reads TGTGCCAGCAGTGAAGGCTTTAATCAGCCCCAGCATTTT. The full variable domain, completed using reference TRBV5-4 and TRBJ1-5, is ETGVTQSPTHLIKTRGQQVTLRCSSQSGHNTVSWYQQALGQGPQFIFQYYREEENGRGNFPPRFSGLQFPNYSSELNVNALELDDSALYLCASSEGFNQPQHFGDGTRLSIL.

The gene calls are TRBV29-1 and TRBJ2-7, with 9 bases aligning to TRBD1. The CDR3 spans 14 residues. CDR1 and CDR2 (germline): SQVTM, ANQGSEA. V lost 6 bases and J lost 6; bases outside the gene matches: 12. DNA of the CDR3: TGCAGCGTACTACAGGGGGCGCAATCCCCCGAGCAGTACTTC. It encodes CSVLQGAQSPEQYF.

The V and J genes are TRBV28 and TRBJ2-1, with D perhaps assigned TRBD1 or TRBD2 (5 bases each). The CDR3 loop spans 15 amino acids. Germline V CDR1 and CDR2: MDHEN, SYDVKM. V was clipped by 0 bases and J by 0 bases, with 6 bases between them. DNA of the CDR3: TGTGCCAGCAGTTTATGGGGGGTCTCCTACAATGAGCAGTTCTTC. Its protein product is CASSLWGVSYNEQFF.

J is TRBJ2-1 and V is TRBV4-3, with unresolved D. V was shortened by 2 bases and J by 4 bases, with 9 bases between the two germline ends. CDR3 size: 14 residues. Germline CDR1 LGHNA, CDR2 YSLEER. The CDR3 nucleotides read TGCGCCAGCAGCCAAACCACAGTTTACAATGAGCAGTTCTTC. It codes for CASSQTTVYNEQFF.

A single count supports this clone. The V gene is TRBV11-3, the J gene TRBJ2-1, with TRBD1 identical over 11 bases. The CDR3 sequence is 14 residues long. J lost 8 bases, V lost 5 bases, and 5 bases had no gene match. Germline CDR1 is SGHNT and CDR2 is YENEEA. The CDR3 is CASSPWTGGHEQFF. As DNA, the CDR3 is TGTGCCAGCAGCCCGTGGACAGGGGGCCATGAGCAGTTCTTC.

DNA of the CDR3: TGTGCCAGCAGCGTAGGGGGGACTAGCGGGGACTACGAGCAGTACTTC. Translation gives CASSVGGTSGDYEQYF. The V call is TRBV9, the J call TRBJ2-7, with 13 bases fitting TRBD2. In germline, CDR1 is SGDLS, CDR2 YYNGEE. V gave up 0 bases and J gave up 3 bases; unmatched junction bases: 3. This CDR3 has 16 residues. The variable domain in full, with the rest retrieved from reference TRBV9 and TRBJ2-7, is DSGVTQTPKHLITATGQRVTLRCSPRSGDLSVYWYQQSLDQGLQFLIQYYNGEERAKGNILERFSAQQFPDLHSELNLSSLELGDSALYFCASSVGGTSGDYEQYFGPGTRLTVT.

V and J are TRBV11-3 and TRBJ2-5, with D possibly being TRBD2 (6 bases). The V end lost 5 bases, the J end lost 3 bases, and 13 bases lay between the germline ends. Per germline, CDR1 SGHNT and CDR2 YENEEA. The CDR3 sequence is 14 residues long. CDR3 amino acids: CASSGSGAEETQYF. The CDR3 nucleotides read TGTGCCAGCAGCGGTTCGGGAGCGGAAGAGACCCAGTACTTC.

CDR3 sequence reads: CASSPLERGELFF. The CDR3 bases are TGCGCCAGCAGTCCTCTGGAGAGGGGGGAGCTGTTTTTT. This chain connects TRBV23-1 to TRBJ2-2, with D hard to call. TRBV23-1 falls under the ORF class, with uncertain function. The CDR3 runs to 13 residues. Trimming left V 4 bases short and J 8 bases short, with 11 bases between.

The chain combines TRBV9 with TRBJ2-1, with D possibly being TRBD2 (6 bases). The CDR3 is 16 residues long. From germline, CDR1 is SGDLS and CDR2 YYNGEE. The ends were cut back, 3 bases at V and 0 bases at J, with 13 bases in the middle. The CDR3 DNA is TGTGCCAGCAGCGACCCGGGAGATCCCTCCTACAATGAGCAGTTCTTC. Residues: CASSDPGDPSYNEQFF.

J is TRBJ1-2 and V is TRBV9, with TRBD1 matching 7 bases. Trimming took 4 bases from V and 7 from J; bases not matched to a gene: 10. This CDR3 contains 14 residues. Germline lookup yields CDR1 SGDLS and CDR2 YYNGEE. Written as DNA, the CDR3 is TGTGCCAGCAGCCCGAGTGCCAGGGGGTTTGGCTACACCTTC. Encoded protein: CASSPSARGFGYTF. Based on the CDR3 plus reference TRBV9 and TRBJ1-2, the full variable domain is DSGVTQTPKHLITATGQRVTLRCSPRSGDLSVYWYQQSLDQGLQFLIQYYNGEERAKGNILERFSAQQFPDLHSELNLSSLELGDSALYFCASSPSARGFGYTFGSGTRLTVV.

The genes are TRBV6-2 or TRBV6-3 and TRBJ2-1; 12 bases match TRBD2. The CDR3 has 16 amino acids. The junction had 6 bases not matched to a gene; V was cut back by 2 bases and J by 7 bases. The germline V gene has CDR1 MNHEY and CDR2 SVGEGT. The CDR3 protein is CASSYEPSGRGNEQFF. DNA for the CDR3: TGTGCCAGCAGTTACGAGCCTAGCGGGAGGGGTAATGAGCAGTTCTTC.

The chain links TRBV11-2 to TRBJ2-3; D gene uncertain. Between the trimmed V and J ends, which lost 6 bases and 2 bases, there was a span of 18 bases. The CDR3 spans 16 residues. Germline V lookup: CDR1 SGHAT, CDR2 FQNNGV. CDR3 sequence reads: CASSFHSSGFTDTQYF. In DNA, the CDR3 is TGTGCCAGCAGTTTTCACTCCTCGGGCTTCACAGATACGCAGTATTTT.

This clone was detected once. The CDR3 loop reads CASSVPGNTIYF. In DNA form, the CDR3 reads TGTGCCAGCAGCGTGCCCGGAAACACCATATATTTT. This rearrangement joins TRBV9 to TRBJ1-3; D is undetermined. The length of the CDR3 is 12 residues. CDR1 is SGDLS, CDR2 YYNGEE, per germline. V lost 2 bases to trimming and J lost 4 bases, with 4 bases between them. Together with reference TRBV9 and TRBJ1-3, the CDR3 gives the full variable domain: DSGVTQTPKHLITATGQRVTLRCSPRSGDLSVYWYQQSLDQGLQFLIQYYNGEERAKGNILERFSAQQFPDLHSELNLSSLELGDSALYFCASSVPGNTIYFGEGSWLTVV.

The rearrangement joins TRBV28 to TRBJ2-7, with unresolved D. This CDR3 region has 11 residues. Trimming took 4 bases from V and 8 from J, leaving 9 bases between them. Germline CDR1 and CDR2: MDHEN and SYDVKM. CDR3 in amino acids: CASSSPVKQYF. CDR3 bases: TGTGCCAGCAGTTCCCCTGTTAAGCAGTACTTC.

This clone was recorded once. The chain has TRBV18 and TRBJ1-2, with no clear D. V was clipped by 3 bases and J by 4 bases, with 9 bases between them. The CDR3 extends over 13 amino acids. Germline loops: CDR1 KGHSH, CDR2 LQKENI. CDR3 DNA sequence: TGTGCCAGCTCACCGGGAGTATCCTATGGCTACACCTTC. Translated: CASSPGVSYGYTF.

The V and J genes are TRBV6-1 and TRBJ1-6; D might be TRBD1 (5 bases). There are 18 residues in the CDR3. The V end was cut by 4 bases, the J end by 5 bases, with 21 bases between. Germline V gives CDR1 MNHNS, CDR2 SASEGT. The chain's CDR3 is CASSGELGGPGDNSPLHF. In nucleotides, the CDR3 is TGTGCCAGCAGTGGGGAGTTGGGGGGTCCAGGAGATAATTCACCCCTCCACTTT.

The chain has TRBV4-1 and TRBJ1-5, with 10 bases matching TRBD1. Per germline, CDR1 MGHRA and CDR2 YSYEKL. This CDR3 contains 15 residues. V lost 2 bases, J lost 7 bases, and 5 bases stayed unmatched. The CDR3, as DNA: TGCGCCAGCAGCCAAACCGGACAGGGGGACCAGCCCCAGCATTTT. Translated: CASSQTGQGDQPQHF.

This rearrangement joins TRBV18 to TRBJ1-2; D is ambiguous. CDR1 is KGHSH and CDR2 is LQKENI in the germline V gene. The CDR3 totals 13 residues. The ends were cut back, 4 bases at V and 0 bases at J, with 6 bases in the middle. The CDR3 here is CASSLDTNYGYTF. Here the CDR3 DNA reads TGTGCCAGCTCACTGGATACTAACTATGGCTACACCTTC.

V gene TRBV5-6 combines with J gene TRBJ1-6; no definite D call. V was shortened by 1 base and J by 10 bases, with 12 bases between the two germline ends. The CDR3 loop spans 14 amino acids. CDR1 is SGHDT and CDR2 is YYEEEE in the germline V gene. The CDR3, as DNA: TGTGCCAGCAGCTTGTGGAATATGGGGTCACCCCTCCACTTT. It specifies CASSLWNMGSPLHF.